Listed below are T cell receptor beta chains from one sample, sequenced in a study of blood T cell repertoires in COVID-19. Only in-frame clones appear in the TCRdb table, and some are missing; sequencing was by immunoSEQ multiplex PCR. This table has about 59,000 clones, around three quarters appearing once. The sequenced material came from peripheral blood. Receptors originate from a man aged 55 to 70 with acute or convalescent COVID-19. Both conserved end residues are part of each CDR3. The D gene is left open where the match is weak. Only part of the rows carry a size: once, few, many, or a class if the clone is expanded.

v_gene: TRBV24-1; d_gene: -; abundance: -; j_gene: TRBJ1-6; CDR3aa: CATIRAGQGCLGSPPTYNSPLHF; CDR3nt: TGTGCCACCATCCGCGCTGGGCAGGGTTGCCTGGGTTCCCCCCCAACCTATAATTCACCCCTCCACTTT
v_gene: TRBV10-3; d_gene: TRBD1; abundance: -; j_gene: TRBJ1-2; CDR3aa: CAISAGTVYGYTF; CDR3nt: TGTGCCATCAGTGCCGGGACAGTCTATGGCTACACCTTC
v_gene: TRBV6-1; d_gene: TRBD2; abundance: -; j_gene: TRBJ2-1; CDR3aa: CASSDGTSGAPYNEQFF; CDR3nt: TGTGCCAGCAGTGATGGGACTAGCGGAGCCCCCTACAATGAGCAGTTCTTC
v_gene: TRBV11-2; d_gene: -; abundance: -; j_gene: TRBJ1-5; CDR3aa: CASSFAGGAEPQHF; CDR3nt: TGTGCCAGCAGCTTCGCGGGGGGCGCAGAGCCCCAGCATTTT
v_gene: TRBV4-1; d_gene: -; abundance: -; j_gene: TRBJ2-7; CDR3aa: CASSQDLGPNNYEQYF; CDR3nt: TGCGCCAGCAGCCAAGATCTGGGGCCCAATAACTACGAGCAGTACTTC
v_gene: TRBV27; d_gene: TRBD1; abundance: -; j_gene: TRBJ1-2; CDR3aa: CASSTRDSNYGYTF; CDR3nt: TGTGCCAGCAGTACCCGGGACAGTAACTATGGCTACACCTTC
v_gene: TRBV29-1; d_gene: -; abundance: -; j_gene: TRBJ1-1; CDR3aa: CSVASGNTEAFF; CDR3nt: TGCAGCGTTGCATCCGGGAACACTGAAGCTTTCTTT
v_gene: TRBV7-3; d_gene: TRBD2; abundance: -; j_gene: TRBJ2-7; CDR3aa: CASSFTSGDYEQYF; CDR3nt: TGTGCCAGCAGCTTTACTAGCGGAGACTACGAGCAGTACTTC
v_gene: TRBV7-2; d_gene: TRBD1; abundance: -; j_gene: TRBJ1-2; CDR3aa: CASSFYRGTDYGYTF; CDR3nt: TGTGCCAGCAGCTTCTACAGGGGGACTGACTATGGCTACACCTTC
v_gene: TRBV27; d_gene: -; abundance: -; j_gene: TRBJ1-3; CDR3aa: CASSSGGSGNTIYF; CDR3nt: TGTGCCAGCAGTAGCGGAGGGTCTGGAAACACCATATATTTT
v_gene: TRBV5-1; d_gene: TRBD1; abundance: -; j_gene: TRBJ1-2; CDR3aa: CASSSTGGDYGYTF; CDR3nt: TGCGCCAGCAGCTCGACAGGGGGCGATTATGGCTACACCTTC
v_gene: TRBV5-8; d_gene: TRBD1; abundance: -; j_gene: TRBJ1-4; CDR3aa: CASSPGTGSEKLFF; CDR3nt: TGTGCCAGCAGCCCTGGGACAGGCTCTGAAAAACTGTTTTTT
v_gene: TRBV5-1; d_gene: TRBD2; abundance: -; j_gene: TRBJ2-5; CDR3aa: CASSFQGTSGGETQYF; CDR3nt: TGCGCCAGCAGTTTCCAAGGAACTAGCGGGGGTGAGACCCAGTACTTC
v_gene: TRBV5-4; d_gene: TRBD1; abundance: once; j_gene: TRBJ2-1; CDR3aa: CASSPTGVRIDEQFF; CDR3nt: TGTGCCAGCAGCCCGACAGGGGTGAGGATAGATGAGCAGTTCTTC
v_gene: TRBV18; d_gene: TRBD1; abundance: -; j_gene: TRBJ1-4; CDR3aa: CASSQGQASNEKLFF; CDR3nt: TGTGCCAGCTCACAAGGACAGGCTTCTAATGAAAAACTGTTTTTT
v_gene: TRBV9; d_gene: -; abundance: -; j_gene: TRBJ1-1; CDR3aa: CASSVLSVPTEAFF; CDR3nt: TGTGCCAGCAGCGTCCTGAGCGTACCCACTGAAGCTTTCTTT
v_gene: TRBV18; d_gene: -; abundance: -; j_gene: TRBJ2-7; CDR3aa: CASSQTELRAVRF; CDR3nt: TGTGCCAGCTCGCAGACTGAGCTACGAGCAGTCAGATTC
v_gene: TRBV7-2; d_gene: TRBD1; abundance: -; j_gene: TRBJ1-2; CDR3aa: CASSAGTAFYGYTF; CDR3nt: TGTGCCAGCAGCGCGGGGACAGCGTTTTATGGCTACACCTTC
v_gene: TRBV19; d_gene: TRBD1; abundance: -; j_gene: TRBJ2-1; CDR3aa: CASRSGGTQNEQFF; CDR3nt: TGTGCCAGTAGATCAGGGGGAACCCAGAATGAGCAGTTCTTC
v_gene: TRBV20-1; d_gene: TRBD1; abundance: -; j_gene: TRBJ1-2; CDR3aa: CSASSGQGVDGYTF; CDR3nt: TGCAGTGCGAGTAGTGGACAGGGGGTCGATGGCTACACCTTC
v_gene: TRBV25-1; d_gene: -; abundance: -; j_gene: TRBJ1-1; CDR3aa: CASSPGQRGTEAFF; CDR3nt: TGTGCCAGCAGCCCAGGACAGCGCGGAACTGAAGCTTTCTTT
v_gene: TRBV7-2; d_gene: TRBD2; abundance: -; j_gene: TRBJ2-7; CDR3aa: CASSLDPLLAGWRTYEQYF; CDR3nt: TGTGCCAGCAGCTTAGATCCTCTACTAGCGGGGTGGAGGACCTACGAGCAGTACTTC
v_gene: TRBV7-3; d_gene: TRBD2; abundance: -; j_gene: TRBJ2-5; CDR3aa: CASSSGQRGGRYGKTQYF; CDR3nt: TGTGCCAGCAGCTCAGGGCAGCGGGGGGGCCGTTATGGAAAGACCCAGTACTTC
v_gene: TRBV11-2; d_gene: TRBD1; abundance: -; j_gene: TRBJ1-2; CDR3aa: CASSLTGGSYGYTF; CDR3nt: TGTGCCAGCAGCTTAACAGGGGGTAGCTATGGCTACACCTTC
v_gene: TRBV18; d_gene: TRBD1; abundance: -; j_gene: TRBJ1-3; CDR3aa: CASSPTGEGNTIYF; CDR3nt: TGTGCCAGCTCACCAACAGGGGAAGGAAACACCATATATTTT
v_gene: TRBV2; d_gene: TRBD2; abundance: -; j_gene: TRBJ2-3; CDR3aa: CAAARGRDQGGTDTQYF; CDR3nt: TGTGCCGCAGCACGTGGGAGGGACCAAGGCGGCACAGATACGCAGTATTTT
v_gene: TRBV9; d_gene: -; abundance: once; j_gene: TRBJ1-3; CDR3aa: CASSVDLEGAGSGNTIYF; CDR3nt: TGTGCCAGCAGCGTAGACCTGGAAGGGGCAGGGTCGGGAAACACCATATATTTT
v_gene: TRBV27; d_gene: -; abundance: -; j_gene: TRBJ2-3; CDR3aa: CASSLSAVSTDTQYF; CDR3nt: TGTGCCAGCAGTTTATCGGCGGTCAGCACAGATACGCAGTATTTT
v_gene: TRBV7-2; d_gene: TRBD2; abundance: -; j_gene: TRBJ2-7; CDR3aa: CASSFLAGESYEQYF; CDR3nt: TGTGCCAGCAGCTTCTTAGCGGGGGAGTCCTACGAGCAGTACTTC
v_gene: TRBV19; d_gene: -; abundance: -; j_gene: TRBJ1-4; CDR3aa: CASANGEKLFF; CDR3nt: TGTGCCAGTGCAAACGGGGAAAAACTGTTTTTT
v_gene: TRBV7-2; d_gene: -; abundance: -; j_gene: TRBJ1-3; CDR3aa: CASSRPTGNTIYF; CDR3nt: TGTGCCAGCAGCCGCCCTACGGGAAACACCATATATTTT
v_gene: TRBV28; d_gene: TRBD1; abundance: -; j_gene: TRBJ1-2; CDR3aa: CASSPIPGRGDYGYTF; CDR3nt: TGTGCCAGCAGTCCCATCCCCGGCAGGGGGGACTATGGCTACACCTTC
v_gene: TRBV5-1; d_gene: -; abundance: once; j_gene: TRBJ2-5; CDR3aa: CASRGYLAVQETQYF; CDR3nt: TGCGCCAGCAGAGGGTACCTAGCAGTCCAAGAGACCCAGTACTTC
v_gene: TRBV18; d_gene: TRBD1; abundance: once; j_gene: TRBJ2-2; CDR3aa: CASSPRDRVNTGELFF; CDR3nt: TGTGCCAGCTCACCACGGGACAGGGTGAACACCGGGGAGCTGTTTTTT
v_gene: TRBV25-1; d_gene: -; abundance: many; j_gene: TRBJ2-6; CDR3aa: CASSEGSSGANVLTF; CDR3nt: TGTGCCAGCAGTGAGGGGAGCTCTGGGGCCAACGTCCTGACTTTC